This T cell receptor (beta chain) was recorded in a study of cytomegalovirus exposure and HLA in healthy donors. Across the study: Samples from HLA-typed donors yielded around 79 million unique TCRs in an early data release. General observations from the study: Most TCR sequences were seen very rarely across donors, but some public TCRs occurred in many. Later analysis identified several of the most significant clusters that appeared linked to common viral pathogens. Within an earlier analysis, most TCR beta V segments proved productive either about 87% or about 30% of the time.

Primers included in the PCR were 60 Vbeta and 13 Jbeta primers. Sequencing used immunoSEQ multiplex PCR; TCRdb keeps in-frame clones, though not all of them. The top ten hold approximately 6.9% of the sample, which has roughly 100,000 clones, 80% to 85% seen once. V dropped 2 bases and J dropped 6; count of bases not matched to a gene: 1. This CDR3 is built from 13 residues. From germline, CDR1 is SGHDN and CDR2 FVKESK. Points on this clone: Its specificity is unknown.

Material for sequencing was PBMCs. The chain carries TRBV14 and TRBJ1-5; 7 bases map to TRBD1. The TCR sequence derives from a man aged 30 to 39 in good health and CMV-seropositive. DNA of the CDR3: TGTGCCAGCAGCCAAACAGGGGTTCAGCCCCAGCATTTT. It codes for CASSQTGVQPQHF.